This TCR beta chain was obtained from a study of T cells in Graves' hyperthyroidism and ophthalmopathy. Amplification yielded TCR beta CDR3 regions, with RNA transcripts as the source. RT-PCR in the first round (using the HTBI primer set) targeted the TCR CDR3. TCRdb re-called the multiplex PCR reads with MiXCR, one entry per CDR3 protein. The sample consists of a few hundred thousand distinct CDR3 sequences, roughly a sixth of them appearing once. CDR1 is SGHNT, CDR2 YYREEE, per germline (reference sequence). Trimming removed 2 bases from V and 4 bases from J; junction bases left unmatched: 4. This CDR3 spans 16 amino acids.

The sequence was collected from a woman aged 40 to 55 with Graves' ophthalmopathy. The sequenced sample was blood. The chain is built from TRBV5-4 and TRBJ2-3, with TRBD2 matching 13 bases. The CDR3 protein is CASSFTSGGAADTQYF. CDR3 coding DNA: TGTGCCAGCAGCTTTACTAGCGGGGGGGCGGCAGATACGCAGTATTTT. Full variable domain (missing parts from reference TRBV5-4 and TRBJ2-3): ETGVTQSPTHLIKTRGQQVTLRCSSQSGHNTVSWYQQALGQGPQFIFQYYREEENGRGNFPPRFSGLQFPNYSSELNVNALELDDSALYLCASSFTSGGAADTQYFGPGTRLTVL.